This T cell receptor (beta chain) comes out of a study of T-cell memory formation after mild COVID-19. There are a few counts of this clonotype. V was trimmed by 3 bases and J by 4 bases, leaving 15 bases between them. Germline V gene lookup returns CDR1 MGHDK and CDR2 SYGVNS. The CDR3 is 15 amino acids. A 5'RACE reaction primed in the constant segment made cDNA libraries of TCR alpha and TCR beta, and these carried sample barcodes and UMIs. TCRdb called the 5' RACE reads again in MiXCR, with one record for every CDR3 protein. The data show 350,000 to 500,000 distinct CDR3 sequences, 20% to 30% seen once.

Sequenced material: PBMCs or a T cell subset sorted from them (not recorded which). This receptor was taken from an adult woman who had mild COVID-19 (a few samples of this study predate the infection). Cell type and time point are not known. V is TRBV25-1 and J is TRBJ2-5; either TRBD1 or TRBD2 may supply D (5 bases each). This CDR3 is CASSDPGTEVETQYF. In DNA, the CDR3 is TGTGCCAGCAGTGACCCCGGGACCGAAGTAGAGACCCAGTACTTC.